This is a list of T cell receptor beta chains from one sample in a study of tumor-infiltrating lymphocytes in localized non-small cell lung cancer. The assay was immunoSEQ multiplex PCR, and TCRdb's table has in-frame clones only and misses some. The table lists more than 9,000 clones, around 57% of them singletons. Sequencing was carried out using lung tumor tissue. The receptors derive from a human donor with non-small cell lung cancer. Each CDR3 is given with its conserved first and last residue. A D gene is named only where the DNA matches it firmly. Clone size is stated in some rows and not others, as once, few, many or a class when expanded.

. | TRBJ1-4 | TRBD1 | TRBV18 | CASSRTGTGIEKLFF | TGTGCCAGCTCGCGAACTGGGACAGGGATCGAAAAACTGTTTTTT
few | TRBJ2-7 | . | TRBV10-3 | CAISESPGLNYEQYF | TGTGCCATCAGTGAGTCCCCGGGACTGAACTACGAGCAGTACTTC
. | TRBJ1-1 | TRBD1 | TRBV6-5 | CASSNRGHTEAFF | TGTGCCAGCAGCAACAGGGGACACACTGAAGCTTTCTTT
medium-sized | TRBJ1-4 | . | TRBV4-2 | CASSQQGGNEKLFF | TGTGCCAGCAGCCAACAAGGGGGTAATGAAAAACTGTTTTTT
. | TRBJ2-1 | TRBD1 | TRBV25-1 | CASRGTGEFREQFF | TGTGCCAGCAGAGGGACAGGGGAGTTTAGAGAGCAGTTCTTC
. | TRBJ2-3 | . | TRBV6-5 | CASSYRFSTDTQYF | TGTGCCAGCAGTTACAGGTTTTCCACAGATACGCAGTATTTT
few | TRBJ2-3 | TRBD2 | TRBV7-2 | CASSLGRTSGTDTQYF | TGTGCCAGCAGCTTAGGCCGGACTAGCGGAACAGATACGCAGTATTTT
. | TRBJ2-1 | TRBD1 | TRBV11-3 | CASSLDRRHNEQFF | TGTGCCAGCAGCTTGGACAGGAGACACAATGAGCAGTTCTTC
. | TRBJ1-2 | . | TRBV7-8 | CASSLVPQWQGGDYTF | TGTGCCAGCAGCTTAGTTCCCCAGTGGCAGGGTGGAGACTACACCTTC
. | TRBJ2-3 | . | TRBV7-9 | CASTPFTSTDTQYF | TGTGCCAGCACCCCGTTCACTAGCACAGATACGCAGTATTTT
. | TRBJ2-1 | . | TRBV11-3 | CASSLDFRGTGDEQFF | TGTGCCAGCAGCTTAGATTTCAGGGGGACGGGGGATGAGCAGTTCTTC
. | TRBJ1-6 | . | TRBV2 | CASSPPRVPLHF | TGTGCCAGCAGTCCACCCAGGGTGCCCCTCCACTTT
medium-sized | TRBJ1-1 | . | TRBV7-2 | CASSQPLNTEAFF | TGTGCCAGCAGCCAACCCCTGAACACTGAAGCTTTCTTT
. | TRBJ2-1 | . | TRBV20-1 | CSAKLGNEQFF | TGCAGTGCTAAGCTAGGCAATGAGCAGTTCTTC
. | TRBJ2-3 | TRBD2 | TRBV5-1 | CASSLESLAGGTDTQYF | TGCGCCAGCAGCTTGGAGTCGCTAGCGGGGGGCACAGATACGCAGTATTTT
few | TRBJ2-7 | . | TRBV12-5 | CASGLVGQRSYEQYF | TGTGCTAGTGGTTTGGTAGGACAGAGATCCTACGAGCAGTACTTC
. | TRBJ2-7 | TRBD2 | TRBV5-1 | CASSLVLAGGHEQYF | TGCGCCAGCAGCTTGGTACTAGCGGGAGGGCACGAGCAGTACTTC
few | TRBJ1-1 | . | TRBV7-2 | CASSSPGRTEAFF | TGTGCCAGCAGCTCGCCAGGGCGTACTGAAGCTTTCTTT
. | TRBJ1-6 | . | TRBV7-8 | CASSLVGSSYNSPLHF | TGTGCCAGCAGCCTGGTTGGGAGCTCCTATAATTCACCCCTCCACTTT
. | TRBJ1-2 | TRBD1 | TRBV18 | CASRNRGRHGGYTF | TGTGCCAGCCGAAACAGGGGACGCCACGGTGGCTACACCTTC
. | TRBJ2-7 | TRBD2 | TRBV7-2 | CASSSTGTTSYEQYF | TGTGCCAGCAGCTCGACCGGGACTACCTCCTACGAGCAGTACTTC
few | TRBJ2-7 | TRBD1 | TRBV15 | CATSSPGTGLNEQYF | TGTGCCACCAGCTCTCCCGGGACAGGGCTAAACGAGCAGTACTTC
. | TRBJ2-5 | TRBD2 | TRBV28 | CASEREGPWVDQYF | TGTGCCAGCGAAAGGGAGGGTCCCTGGGTTGACCAGTACTTC
. | TRBJ2-1 | . | TRBV6-6 | CASSYSGYLDEQFF | TGTGCCAGCAGTTACTCGGGCTACCTCGATGAGCAGTTCTTC
once | TRBJ2-2 | TRBD2 | TRBV2 | CASRPTSSGIAGELFF | TGTGCCAGCAGGCCCACATCTAGCGGGATCGCCGGGGAGCTGTTTTTT
. | TRBJ1-2 | . | TRBV18 | CASSPAWDYGYTF | TGTGCCAGCTCACCAGCCTGGGACTATGGCTACACCTTC
. | TRBJ1-1 | TRBD1 | TRBV19 | CATRLGQANTEAFF | TGTGCCACGCGACTAGGACAGGCGAACACTGAAGCTTTCTTT
. | TRBJ2-1 | . | TRBV7-2 | CASSLQTGVNNEQFF | TGTGCCAGCAGCTTACAAACGGGAGTTAACAATGAGCAGTTCTTC
few | TRBJ1-1 | . | TRBV25-1 | CASSEEGGPTEAFF | TGTGCCAGCAGTGAAGAAGGGGGGCCCACTGAAGCTTTCTTT
. | TRBJ2-3 | . | TRBV6-6 | CASSYLVPVGTDTQYF | TGTGCCAGCAGTTACCTGGTTCCCGTGGGGACAGATACGCAGTATTTT
medium-sized | TRBJ2-7 | TRBD1 | TRBV7-8 | CASSFGTESHEQYF | TGTGCCAGCAGCTTTGGGACAGAGTCTCACGAGCAGTACTTC
. | TRBJ2-1 | TRBD2 | TRBV7-9 | CASSPGLAGVKVNNEQFF | TGTGCCAGCAGCCCGGGACTAGCGGGAGTCAAGGTTAACAATGAGCAGTTCTTC
. | TRBJ2-2 | . | TRBV5-6 | CASSYVTGELFF | TGTGCCAGCAGCTACGTAACCGGGGAGCTGTTTTTT
. | TRBJ1-6 | . | TRBV6-7 | CASSYPHVYEAGRYNSPLHF | TGTGCCAGCAGTTACCCGCACGTATATGAGGCAGGAAGATATAATTCACCCCTCCACTTT
few | TRBJ2-3 | . | TRBV6-5 | CASSYSTTDTQYF | TGTGCCAGCAGTTACTCAACCACAGATACGCAGTATTTT
. | TRBJ2-7 | TRBD1 | TRBV5-1 | CASSQAQGLAYEQYF | TGCGCCAGCAGTCAGGCACAGGGGTTGGCCTACGAGCAGTACTTC
few | TRBJ2-1 | TRBD2 | TRBV19 | CASSSGTSGNNEQFF | TGTGCCAGTAGCTCCGGGACTAGCGGAAACAATGAGCAGTTCTTC
. | TRBJ1-5 | . | TRBV15 | CATSGSFNQPQHF | TGTGCCACCAGCGGCAGTTTCAATCAGCCCCAGCATTTT
once | TRBJ1-6 | . | TRBV18 | CASSRGNEWNSPLHF | TGTGCCAGCTCACGAGGGAACGAGTGGAATTCACCCCTCCACTTT
. | TRBJ2-3 | . | TRBV2 | CASSDGDTQYF | TGTGCCAGCAGTGATGGTGATACGCAGTATTTT
. | TRBJ2-5 | TRBD1 | TRBV7-6 | CASSRQGGGYQETQYF | TGTGCCAGCAGCCGACAGGGGGGTGGGTACCAAGAGACCCAGTACTTC
. | TRBJ2-3 | . | TRBV5-1 | CASRSTTDTQYF | TGCGCCAGCCGTTCTACTACAGATACGCAGTATTTT
large | TRBJ1-1 | . | TRBV5-1 | CASSLAGSENTEAFF | TGCGCCAGCAGCTTGGCCGGGTCCGAGAACACTGAAGCTTTCTTT
once | TRBJ1-1 | . | TRBV29-1 | CSAVNRAGTEAFF | TGCAGCGCCGTGAATCGGGCGGGGACTGAAGCTTTCTTT
. | TRBJ2-1 | TRBD2 | TRBV9 | CASSVGGGNNEQFF | TGTGCCAGCAGCGTAGGGGGAGGGAACAATGAGCAGTTCTTC
. | TRBJ2-7 | TRBD2 | TRBV7-2 | CASSQASGGYGSYEQYF | TGTGCCAGCAGCCAAGCTAGCGGGGGGTACGGTTCCTACGAGCAGTACTTC